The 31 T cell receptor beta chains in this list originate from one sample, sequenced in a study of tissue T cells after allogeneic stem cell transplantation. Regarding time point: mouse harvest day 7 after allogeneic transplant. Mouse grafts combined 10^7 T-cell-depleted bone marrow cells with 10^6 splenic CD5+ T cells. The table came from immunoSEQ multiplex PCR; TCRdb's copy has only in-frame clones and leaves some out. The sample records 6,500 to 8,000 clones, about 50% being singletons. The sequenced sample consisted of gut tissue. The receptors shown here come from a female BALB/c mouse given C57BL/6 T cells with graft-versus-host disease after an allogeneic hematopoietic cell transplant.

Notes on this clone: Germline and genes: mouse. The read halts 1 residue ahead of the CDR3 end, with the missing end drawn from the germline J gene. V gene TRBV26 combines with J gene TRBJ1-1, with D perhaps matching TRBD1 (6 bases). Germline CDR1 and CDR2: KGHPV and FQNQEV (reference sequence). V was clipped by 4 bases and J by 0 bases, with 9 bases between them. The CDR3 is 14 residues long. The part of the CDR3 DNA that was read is TGTGCCAGCAGTCCCGGACAGACAAACACAGAAGTCTTC. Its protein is CASSPGQTNTEVF. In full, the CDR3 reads CASSPGQTNTEVFF.

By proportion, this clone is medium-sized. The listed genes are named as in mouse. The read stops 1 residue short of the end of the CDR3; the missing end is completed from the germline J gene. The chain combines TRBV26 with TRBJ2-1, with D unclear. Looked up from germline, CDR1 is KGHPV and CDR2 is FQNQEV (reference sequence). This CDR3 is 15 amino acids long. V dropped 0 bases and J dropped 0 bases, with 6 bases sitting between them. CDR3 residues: CASSLSGNNYAEQFF. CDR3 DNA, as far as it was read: TGTGCCAGCAGTCTGTCGGGAAATAACTATGCTGAGCAGTTC.

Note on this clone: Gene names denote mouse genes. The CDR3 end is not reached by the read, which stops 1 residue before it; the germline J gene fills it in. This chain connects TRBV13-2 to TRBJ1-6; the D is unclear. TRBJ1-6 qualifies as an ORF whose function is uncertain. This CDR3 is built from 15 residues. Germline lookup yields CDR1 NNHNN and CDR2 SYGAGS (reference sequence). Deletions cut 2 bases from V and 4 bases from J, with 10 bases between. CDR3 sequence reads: CASGDTDGYNSPLYF. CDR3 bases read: TGTGCCAGCGGTGACACGGACGGGTATAATTCGCCCCTCTAC.

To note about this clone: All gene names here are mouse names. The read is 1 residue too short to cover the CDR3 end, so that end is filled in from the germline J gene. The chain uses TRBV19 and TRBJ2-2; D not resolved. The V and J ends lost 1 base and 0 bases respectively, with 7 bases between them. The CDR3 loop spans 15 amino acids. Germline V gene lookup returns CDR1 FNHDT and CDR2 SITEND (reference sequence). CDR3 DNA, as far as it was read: TGTGCCAGCAGTATAAATGGGCCAAACACCGGGCAGCTCTAC. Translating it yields CASSINGPNTGQLY. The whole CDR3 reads CASSINGPNTGQLYF.

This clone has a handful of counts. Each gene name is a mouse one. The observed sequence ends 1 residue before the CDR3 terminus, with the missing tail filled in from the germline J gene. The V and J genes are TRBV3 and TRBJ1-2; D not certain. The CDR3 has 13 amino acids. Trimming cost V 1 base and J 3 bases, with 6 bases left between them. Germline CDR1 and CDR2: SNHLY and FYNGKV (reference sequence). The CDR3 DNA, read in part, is TGTGCCAGCAGCTTAGTACAGCACTCCGACTACACC. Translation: CASSLVQHSDYT. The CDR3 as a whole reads CASSLVQHSDYTF.

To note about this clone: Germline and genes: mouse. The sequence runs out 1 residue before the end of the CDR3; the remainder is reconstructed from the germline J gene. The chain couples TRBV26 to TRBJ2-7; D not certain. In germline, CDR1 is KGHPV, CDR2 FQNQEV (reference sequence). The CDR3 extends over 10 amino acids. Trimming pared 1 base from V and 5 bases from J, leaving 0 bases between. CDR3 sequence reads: CASSLYEQYF. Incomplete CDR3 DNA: TGTGCCAGCAGTCTGTATGAACAGTAC.

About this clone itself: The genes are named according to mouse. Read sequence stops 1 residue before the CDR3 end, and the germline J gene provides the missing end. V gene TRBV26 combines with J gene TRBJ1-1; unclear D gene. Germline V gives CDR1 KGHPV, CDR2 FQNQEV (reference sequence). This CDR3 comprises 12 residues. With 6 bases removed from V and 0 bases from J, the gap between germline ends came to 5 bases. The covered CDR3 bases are TGTGCCAGCAGCCGAACAAACACAGAAGTCTTC. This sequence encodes CASSRTNTEVF. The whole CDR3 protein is CASSRTNTEVFF.

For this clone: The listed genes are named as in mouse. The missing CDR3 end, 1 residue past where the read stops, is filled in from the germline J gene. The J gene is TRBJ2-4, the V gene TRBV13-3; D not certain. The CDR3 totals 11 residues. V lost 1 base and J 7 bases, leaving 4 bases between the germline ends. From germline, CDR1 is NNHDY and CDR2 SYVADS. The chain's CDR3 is CASSDWDTLYF. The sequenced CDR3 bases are TGTGCCAGCAGTGATTGGGACACCTTGTAC.

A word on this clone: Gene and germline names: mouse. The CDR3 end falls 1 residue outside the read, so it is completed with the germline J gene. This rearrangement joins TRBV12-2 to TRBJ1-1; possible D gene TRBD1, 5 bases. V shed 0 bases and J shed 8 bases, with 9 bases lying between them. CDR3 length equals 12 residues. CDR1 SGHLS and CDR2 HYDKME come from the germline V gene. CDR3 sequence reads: CASSLEPGEVFF. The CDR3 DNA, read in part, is TGTGCCAGCTCTCTCGAACCAGGGGAAGTCTTC. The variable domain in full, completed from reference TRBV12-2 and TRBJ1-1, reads NSGVVQSPRYIIKGKGERSILKCIPISGHLSVAWYQQTQGQELKFFIQHYDKMERDKGNLPSRFSVQQFDDYHSEMNMSALELEDSAVYFCASSLEPGEVFFGKGTRLTVV.

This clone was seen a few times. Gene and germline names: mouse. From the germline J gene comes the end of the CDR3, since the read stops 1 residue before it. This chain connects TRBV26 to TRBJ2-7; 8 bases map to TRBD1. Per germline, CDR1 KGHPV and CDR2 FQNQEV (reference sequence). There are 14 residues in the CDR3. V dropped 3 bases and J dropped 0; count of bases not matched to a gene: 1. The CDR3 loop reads CASSLGQGSYEQYF. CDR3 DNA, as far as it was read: TGTGCCAGCAGTCTAGGACAGGGCTCCTATGAACAGTAC.

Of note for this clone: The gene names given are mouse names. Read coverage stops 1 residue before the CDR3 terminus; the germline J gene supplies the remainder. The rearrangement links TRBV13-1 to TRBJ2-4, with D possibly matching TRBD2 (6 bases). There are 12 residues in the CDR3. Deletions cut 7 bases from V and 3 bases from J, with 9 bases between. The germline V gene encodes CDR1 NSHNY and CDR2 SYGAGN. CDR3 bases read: TGTGCCAGCCGGGGGGTCCAAAACACCTTGTAC. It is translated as CASRGVQNTLY. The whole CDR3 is CASRGVQNTLYF.

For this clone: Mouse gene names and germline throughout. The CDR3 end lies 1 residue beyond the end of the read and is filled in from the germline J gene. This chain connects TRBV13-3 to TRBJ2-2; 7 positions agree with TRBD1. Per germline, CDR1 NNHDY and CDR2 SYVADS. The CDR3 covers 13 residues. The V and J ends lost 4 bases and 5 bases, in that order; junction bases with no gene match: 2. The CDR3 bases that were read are TGTGCCAGCAGTATCAGGGGGACCGGGCAGCTCTAC. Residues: CASSIRGTGQLY. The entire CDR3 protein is CASSIRGTGQLYF.

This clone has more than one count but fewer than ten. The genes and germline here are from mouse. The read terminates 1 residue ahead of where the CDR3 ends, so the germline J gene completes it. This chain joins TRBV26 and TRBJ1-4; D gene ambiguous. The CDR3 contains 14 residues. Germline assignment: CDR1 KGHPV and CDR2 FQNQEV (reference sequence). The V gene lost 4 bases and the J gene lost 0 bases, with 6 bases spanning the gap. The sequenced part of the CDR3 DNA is TGTGCCAGCAGTCCGCGGGTTTCCAACGAAAGATTATTT. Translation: CASSPRVSNERLF. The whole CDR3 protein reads CASSPRVSNERLFF.

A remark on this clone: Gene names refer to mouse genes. The covered CDR3 bases are TGTGCCAGCAGTCTGGGACAGGGTCACACCGGGCAGCTCTAC. This translates into CASSLGQGHTGQLY. The full CDR3 reads CASSLGQGHTGQLYF. The chain uses TRBV26 and TRBJ2-2; 8 bases align to TRBD1. The read ends 1 residue shy of where the CDR3 ends; the end is completed using the germline J gene. This CDR3 region has 15 residues. Losses at the gene ends were 2 bases for V and 3 bases for J; bases not matched to a gene: 2. Germline-derived CDR1 and CDR2 are KGHPV and FQNQEV (reference sequence).

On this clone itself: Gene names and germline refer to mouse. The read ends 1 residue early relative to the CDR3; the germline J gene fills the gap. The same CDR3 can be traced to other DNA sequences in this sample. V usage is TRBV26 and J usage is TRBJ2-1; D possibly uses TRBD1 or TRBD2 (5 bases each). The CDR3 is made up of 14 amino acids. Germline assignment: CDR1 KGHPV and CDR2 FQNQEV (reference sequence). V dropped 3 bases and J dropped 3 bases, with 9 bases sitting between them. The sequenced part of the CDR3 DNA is TGTGCCAGCAGTCTTGGCGGGGCCTATGCTGAGCAGTTC. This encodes CASSLGGAYAEQF. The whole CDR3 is CASSLGGAYAEQFF. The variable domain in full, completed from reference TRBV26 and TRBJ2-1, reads NSKVIQTPRYLVKGQGQKAKMRCIPEKGHPVVFWYQQNKNNEFKFLINFQNQEVLQQIDMTEKRFSAECPSNSPCSLEIQSSEAGDSALYLCASSLGGAYAEQFFGPGTRLTVL.

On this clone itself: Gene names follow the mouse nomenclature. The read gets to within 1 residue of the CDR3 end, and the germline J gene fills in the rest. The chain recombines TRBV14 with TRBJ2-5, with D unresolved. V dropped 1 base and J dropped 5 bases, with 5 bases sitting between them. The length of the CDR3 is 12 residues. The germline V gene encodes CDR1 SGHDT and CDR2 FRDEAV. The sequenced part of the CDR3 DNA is TGTGCCAGCAGTTTCGGGGTAGACACCCAGTAC. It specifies CASSFGVDTQY. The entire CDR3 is CASSFGVDTQYF.

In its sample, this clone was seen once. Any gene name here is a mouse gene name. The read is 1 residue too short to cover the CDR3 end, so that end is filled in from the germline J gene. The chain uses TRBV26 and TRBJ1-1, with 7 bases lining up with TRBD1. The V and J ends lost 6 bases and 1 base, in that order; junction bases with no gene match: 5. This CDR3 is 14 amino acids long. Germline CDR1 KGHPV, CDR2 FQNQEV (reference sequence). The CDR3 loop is CASSARQGNTEVFF. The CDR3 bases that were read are TGTGCCAGCAGCGCTCGACAGGGGAACACAGAAGTCTTC.

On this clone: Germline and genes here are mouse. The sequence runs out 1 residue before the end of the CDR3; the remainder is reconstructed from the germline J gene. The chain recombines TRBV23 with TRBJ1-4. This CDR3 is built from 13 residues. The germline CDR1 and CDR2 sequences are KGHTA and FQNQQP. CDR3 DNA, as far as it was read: TGCTCCAGCAGTCAATCGGCCAACGAAAGATTATTT. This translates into CSSSQSANERLF. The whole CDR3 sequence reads CSSSQSANERLFF. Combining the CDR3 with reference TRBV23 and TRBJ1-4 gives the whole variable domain DAAVTQKPRYLIKMKGQEAEMKCIPEKGHTAVFWYQQKQSKELKFLIYFQNQQPLDQIDMVKERFSAVCPSSSLCSLGIRTCEAEDSALYLCSSSQSANERLFFGHGTKLSVL.

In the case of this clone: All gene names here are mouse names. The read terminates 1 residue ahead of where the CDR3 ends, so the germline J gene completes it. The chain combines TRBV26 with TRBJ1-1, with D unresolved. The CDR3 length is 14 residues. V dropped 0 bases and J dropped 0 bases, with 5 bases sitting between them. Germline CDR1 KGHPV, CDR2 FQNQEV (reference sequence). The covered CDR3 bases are TGTGCCAGCAGTCTGTCGCCAGCAAACACAGAAGTCTTC. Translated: CASSLSPANTEVF. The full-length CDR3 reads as CASSLSPANTEVFF.

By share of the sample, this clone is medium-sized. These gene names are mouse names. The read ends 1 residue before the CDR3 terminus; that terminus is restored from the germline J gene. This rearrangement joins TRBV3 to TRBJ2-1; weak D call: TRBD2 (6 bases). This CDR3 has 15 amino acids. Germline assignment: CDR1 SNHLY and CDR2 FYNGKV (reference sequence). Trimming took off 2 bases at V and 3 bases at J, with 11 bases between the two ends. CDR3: CASSLSWGLYAEQFF. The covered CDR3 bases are TGTGCCAGCAGCTTATCCTGGGGCCTCTATGCTGAGCAGTTC.

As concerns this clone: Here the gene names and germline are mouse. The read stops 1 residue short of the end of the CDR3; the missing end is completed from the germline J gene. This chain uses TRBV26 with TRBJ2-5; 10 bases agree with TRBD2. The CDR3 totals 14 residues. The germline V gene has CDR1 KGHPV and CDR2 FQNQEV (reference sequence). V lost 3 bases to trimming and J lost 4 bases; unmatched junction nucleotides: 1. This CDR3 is CASSLGLGEDTQYF. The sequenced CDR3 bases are TGTGCCAGCAGTCTAGGACTGGGGGAAGACACCCAGTAC.

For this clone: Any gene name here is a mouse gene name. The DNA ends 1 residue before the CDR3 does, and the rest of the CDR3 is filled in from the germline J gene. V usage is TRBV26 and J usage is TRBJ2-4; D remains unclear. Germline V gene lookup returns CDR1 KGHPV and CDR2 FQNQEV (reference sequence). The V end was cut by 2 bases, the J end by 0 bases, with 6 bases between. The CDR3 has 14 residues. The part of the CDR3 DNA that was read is TGTGCCAGCAGTCTGCACCCTAGTCAAAACACCTTGTAC. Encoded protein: CASSLHPSQNTLY. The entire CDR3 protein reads CASSLHPSQNTLYF.

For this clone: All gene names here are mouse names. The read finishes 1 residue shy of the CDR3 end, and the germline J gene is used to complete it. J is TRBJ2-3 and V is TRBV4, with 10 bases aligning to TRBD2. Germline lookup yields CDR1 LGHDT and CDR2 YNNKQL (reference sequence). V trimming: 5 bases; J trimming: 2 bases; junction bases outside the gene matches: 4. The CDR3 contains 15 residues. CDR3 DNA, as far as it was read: TGTGCCAGCAGCCGACTGGGGGGCCTTGCAGAAACGCTGTAT. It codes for CASSRLGGLAETLY. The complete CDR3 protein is CASSRLGGLAETLYF.

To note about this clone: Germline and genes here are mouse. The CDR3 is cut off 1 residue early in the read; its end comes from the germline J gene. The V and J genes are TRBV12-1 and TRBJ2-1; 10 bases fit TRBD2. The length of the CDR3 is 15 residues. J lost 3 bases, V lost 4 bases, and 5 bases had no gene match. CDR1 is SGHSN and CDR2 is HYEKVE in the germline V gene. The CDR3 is CASSLGLGPYAEQFF. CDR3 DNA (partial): TGTGCCAGCTCCCTGGGACTGGGGCCCTATGCTGAGCAGTTC.

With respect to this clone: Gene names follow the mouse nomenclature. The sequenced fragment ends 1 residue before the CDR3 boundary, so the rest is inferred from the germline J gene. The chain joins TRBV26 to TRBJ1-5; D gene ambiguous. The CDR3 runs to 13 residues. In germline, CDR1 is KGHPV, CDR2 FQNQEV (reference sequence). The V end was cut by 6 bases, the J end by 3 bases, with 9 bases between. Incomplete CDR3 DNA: TGTGCCAGCAGCCAAGGGAGCAACCAGGCTCCGCTT. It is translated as CASSQGSNQAPL. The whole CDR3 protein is CASSQGSNQAPLF.

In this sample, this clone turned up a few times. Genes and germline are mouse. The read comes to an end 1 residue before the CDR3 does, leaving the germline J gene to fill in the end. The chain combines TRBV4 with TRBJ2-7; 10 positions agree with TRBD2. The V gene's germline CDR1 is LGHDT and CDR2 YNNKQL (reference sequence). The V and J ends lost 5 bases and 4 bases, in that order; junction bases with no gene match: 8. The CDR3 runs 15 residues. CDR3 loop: CASSPGLGDGYEQYF. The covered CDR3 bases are TGTGCCAGCAGCCCCGGACTGGGGGATGGTTATGAACAGTAC.

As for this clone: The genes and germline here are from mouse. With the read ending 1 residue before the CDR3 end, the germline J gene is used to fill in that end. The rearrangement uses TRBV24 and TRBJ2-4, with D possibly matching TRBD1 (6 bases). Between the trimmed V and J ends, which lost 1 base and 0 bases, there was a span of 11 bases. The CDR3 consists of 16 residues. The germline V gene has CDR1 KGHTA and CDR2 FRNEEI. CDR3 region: CASSLLQGGSQNTLYF. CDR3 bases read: TGTGCCAGCAGTCTGTTACAGGGAGGGAGTCAAAACACCTTGTAC.

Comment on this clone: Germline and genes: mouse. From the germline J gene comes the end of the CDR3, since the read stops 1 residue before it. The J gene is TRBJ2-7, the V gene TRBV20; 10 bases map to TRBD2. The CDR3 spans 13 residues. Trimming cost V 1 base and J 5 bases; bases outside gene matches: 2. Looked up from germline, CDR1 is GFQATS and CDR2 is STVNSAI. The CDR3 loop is CGARGGTGDEQYF. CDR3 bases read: TGTGGTGCTAGGGGAGGGACTGGGGATGAACAGTAC.

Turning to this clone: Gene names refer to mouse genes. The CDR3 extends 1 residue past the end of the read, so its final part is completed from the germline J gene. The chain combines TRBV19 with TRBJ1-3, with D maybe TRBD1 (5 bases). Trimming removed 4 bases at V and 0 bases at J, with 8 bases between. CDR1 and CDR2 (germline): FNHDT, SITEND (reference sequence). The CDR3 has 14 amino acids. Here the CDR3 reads CASSRQYSGNTLYF. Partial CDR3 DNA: TGTGCCAGCAGTCGACAGTATTCTGGAAATACGCTCTAT.

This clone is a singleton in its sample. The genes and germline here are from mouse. The covered CDR3 bases are TGTGCCAGCAGTCTCCGGGACAGGGCTAGTCAAAACACCTTGTAC. Translating gives CASSLRDRASQNTLY. The full CDR3 protein reads CASSLRDRASQNTLYF. V and J are TRBV19 and TRBJ2-4, with 9 bases identical to TRBD1. The CDR3 extends 1 residue past the end of the read, so its final part is completed from the germline J gene. CDR1 is FNHDT, CDR2 SITEND, per germline (reference sequence). The ends lost 4 bases at V and 0 bases at J; junction bases unmatched: 6. The CDR3 sequence is 16 residues long.

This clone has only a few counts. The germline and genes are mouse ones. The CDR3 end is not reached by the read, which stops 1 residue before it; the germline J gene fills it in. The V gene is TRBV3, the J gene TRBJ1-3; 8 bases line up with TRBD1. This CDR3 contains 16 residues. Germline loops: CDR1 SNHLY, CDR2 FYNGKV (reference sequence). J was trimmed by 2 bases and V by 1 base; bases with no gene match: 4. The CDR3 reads CASSLGTGRTGNTLYF. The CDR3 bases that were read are TGTGCCAGCAGCTTAGGGACAGGGAGGACTGGAAATACGCTCTAT.